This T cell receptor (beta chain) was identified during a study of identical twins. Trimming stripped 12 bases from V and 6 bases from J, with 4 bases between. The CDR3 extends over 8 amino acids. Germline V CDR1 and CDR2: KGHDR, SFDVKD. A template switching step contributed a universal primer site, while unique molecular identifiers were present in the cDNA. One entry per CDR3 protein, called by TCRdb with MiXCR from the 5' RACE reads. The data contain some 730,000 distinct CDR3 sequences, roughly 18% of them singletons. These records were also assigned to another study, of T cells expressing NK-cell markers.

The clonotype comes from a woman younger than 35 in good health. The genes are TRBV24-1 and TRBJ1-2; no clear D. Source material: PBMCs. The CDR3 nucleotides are TGTGCCGCCGATGGCTACACCTTC. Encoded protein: CAADGYTF.